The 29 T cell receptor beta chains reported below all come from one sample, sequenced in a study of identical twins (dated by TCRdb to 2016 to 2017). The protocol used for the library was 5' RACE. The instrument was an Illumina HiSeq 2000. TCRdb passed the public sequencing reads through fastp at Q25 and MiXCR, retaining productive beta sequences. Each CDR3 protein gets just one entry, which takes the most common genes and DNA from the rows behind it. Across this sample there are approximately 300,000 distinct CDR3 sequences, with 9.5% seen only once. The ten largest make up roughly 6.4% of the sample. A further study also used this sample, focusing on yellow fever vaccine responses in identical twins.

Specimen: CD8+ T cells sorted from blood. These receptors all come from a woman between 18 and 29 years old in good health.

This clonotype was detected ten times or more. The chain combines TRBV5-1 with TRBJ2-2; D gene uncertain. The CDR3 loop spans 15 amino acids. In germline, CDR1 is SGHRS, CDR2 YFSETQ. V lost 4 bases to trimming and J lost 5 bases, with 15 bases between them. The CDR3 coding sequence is TGCGCCAGCAGCCCTTTGTGGGTCGAGACCGGGGAGCTGTTTTTT. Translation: CASSPLWVETGELFF.

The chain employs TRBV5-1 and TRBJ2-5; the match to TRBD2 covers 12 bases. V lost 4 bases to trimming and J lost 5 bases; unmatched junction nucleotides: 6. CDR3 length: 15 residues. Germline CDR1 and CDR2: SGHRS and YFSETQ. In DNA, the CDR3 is TGCGCCAGCAGCGCGGTGGGGACTAGCGGGGAGACCCAGTACTTC. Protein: CASSAVGTSGETQYF.

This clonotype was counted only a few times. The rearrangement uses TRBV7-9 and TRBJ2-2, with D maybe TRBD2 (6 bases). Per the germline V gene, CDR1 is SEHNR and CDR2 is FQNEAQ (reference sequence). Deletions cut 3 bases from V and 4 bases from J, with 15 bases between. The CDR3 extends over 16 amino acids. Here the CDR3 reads CASSFWREFGTGELFF. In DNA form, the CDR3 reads TGTGCCAGCAGCTTTTGGAGGGAGTTTGGCACCGGGGAGCTGTTTTTT.

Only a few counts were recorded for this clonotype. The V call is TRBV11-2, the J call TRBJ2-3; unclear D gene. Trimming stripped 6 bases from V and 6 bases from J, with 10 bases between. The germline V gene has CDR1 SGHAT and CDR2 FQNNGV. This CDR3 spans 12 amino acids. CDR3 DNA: TGTGCCAGCAGTGCCATGGGGGATACGCAGTATTTT. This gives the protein CASSAMGDTQYF.

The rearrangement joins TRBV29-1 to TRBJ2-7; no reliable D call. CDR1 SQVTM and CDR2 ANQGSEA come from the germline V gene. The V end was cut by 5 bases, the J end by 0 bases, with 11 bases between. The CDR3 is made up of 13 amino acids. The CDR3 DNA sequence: TGCAGCGTTTATACGACAAACTCCTACGAGCAGTACTTC. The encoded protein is CSVYTTNSYEQYF.

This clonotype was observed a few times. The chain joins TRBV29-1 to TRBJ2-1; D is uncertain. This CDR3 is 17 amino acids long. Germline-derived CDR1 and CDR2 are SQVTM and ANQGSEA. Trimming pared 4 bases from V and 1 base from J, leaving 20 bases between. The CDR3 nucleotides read TGCAGCGTTGTGCCCCCCGGCCGACTGGATTCCTACAATGAGCAGTTCTTC. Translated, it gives CSVVPPGRLDSYNEQFF.

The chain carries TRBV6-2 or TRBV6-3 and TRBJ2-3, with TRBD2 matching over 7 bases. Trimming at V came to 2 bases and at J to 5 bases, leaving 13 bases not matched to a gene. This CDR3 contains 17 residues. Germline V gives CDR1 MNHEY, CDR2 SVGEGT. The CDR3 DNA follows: TGTGCCAGCAGTTACCCCCCCGGCGCGGGAGTTGGAGATACGCAGTATTTT. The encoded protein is CASSYPPGAGVGDTQYF.

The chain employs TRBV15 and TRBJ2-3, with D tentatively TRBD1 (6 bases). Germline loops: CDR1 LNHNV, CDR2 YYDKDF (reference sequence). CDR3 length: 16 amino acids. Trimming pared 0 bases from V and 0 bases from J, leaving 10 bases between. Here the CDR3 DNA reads TGTGCCACCAGCAGAGATTCGGACAGTAGCACAGATACGCAGTATTTT. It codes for CATSRDSDSSTDTQYF.

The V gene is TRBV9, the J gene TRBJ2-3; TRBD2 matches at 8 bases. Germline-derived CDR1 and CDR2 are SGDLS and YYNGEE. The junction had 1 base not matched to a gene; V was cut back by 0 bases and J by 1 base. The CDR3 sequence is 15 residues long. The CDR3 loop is CASSVVTSGTDTQYF. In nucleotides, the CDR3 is TGTGCCAGCAGCGTAGTGACTAGCGGCACAGATACGCAGTATTTT.

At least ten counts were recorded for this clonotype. CDR3 sequence: CASSYSEKLSPSVGEQFF. The CDR3 region has the DNA TGTGCCAGCAGTTACTCAGAGAAGCTGAGCCCATCCGTGGGTGAGCAGTTCTTC. The chain links TRBV6-2 or TRBV6-3 to TRBJ2-1; D remains unclear. CDR1 MNHEY and CDR2 SVGEGT come from the germline V gene. The CDR3 consists of 18 residues. The V end was cut by 0 bases, the J end by 9 bases, with 24 bases between.

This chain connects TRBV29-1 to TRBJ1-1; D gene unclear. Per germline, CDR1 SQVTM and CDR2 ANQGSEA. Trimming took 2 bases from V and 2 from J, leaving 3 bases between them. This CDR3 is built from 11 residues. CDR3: CSVETNTEAFF. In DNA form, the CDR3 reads TGCAGCGTTGAAACTAACACTGAAGCTTTCTTT.

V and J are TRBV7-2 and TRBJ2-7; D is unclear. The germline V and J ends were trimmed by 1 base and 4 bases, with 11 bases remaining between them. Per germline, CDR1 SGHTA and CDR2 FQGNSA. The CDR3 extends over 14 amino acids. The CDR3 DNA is TGTGCCAGCAGCTTAGGTGCCATACTATACGAGCAGTACTTC. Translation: CASSLGAILYEQYF.

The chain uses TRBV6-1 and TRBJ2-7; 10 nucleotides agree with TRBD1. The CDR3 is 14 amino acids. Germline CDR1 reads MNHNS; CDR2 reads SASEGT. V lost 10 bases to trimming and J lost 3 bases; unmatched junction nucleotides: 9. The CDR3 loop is CATGGQGTNYEQYF. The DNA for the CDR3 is TGTGCCACCGGGGGACAGGGGACTAACTACGAGCAGTACTTC.

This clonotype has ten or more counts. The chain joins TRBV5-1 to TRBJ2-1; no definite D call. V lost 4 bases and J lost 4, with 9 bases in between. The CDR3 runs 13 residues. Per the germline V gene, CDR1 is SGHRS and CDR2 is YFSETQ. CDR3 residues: CASSTDGYNEQFF. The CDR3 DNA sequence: TGCGCCAGCAGCACGGACGGATACAATGAGCAGTTCTTC.

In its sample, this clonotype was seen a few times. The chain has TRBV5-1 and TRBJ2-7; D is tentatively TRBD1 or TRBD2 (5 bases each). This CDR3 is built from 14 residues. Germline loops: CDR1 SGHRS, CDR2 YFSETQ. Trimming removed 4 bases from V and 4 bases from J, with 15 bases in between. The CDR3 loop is CASSVAGTVYEQYF. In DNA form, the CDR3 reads TGCGCCAGCAGCGTGGCCGGGACCGTGTACGAGCAGTACTTC. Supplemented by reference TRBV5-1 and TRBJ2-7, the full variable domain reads KAGVTQTPRYLIKTRGQQVTLSCSPISGHRSVSWYQQTPGQGLQFLFEYFSETQRNKGNFPGRFSGRQFSNSRSEMNVSTLELGDSALYLCASSVAGTVYEQYFGPGTRLTVT.

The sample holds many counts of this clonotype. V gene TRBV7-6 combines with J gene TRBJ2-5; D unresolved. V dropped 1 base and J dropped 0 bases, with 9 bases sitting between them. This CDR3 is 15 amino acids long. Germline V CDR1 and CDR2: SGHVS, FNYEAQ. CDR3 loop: CASSLEPTYQETQYF. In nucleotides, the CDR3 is TGTGCCAGCAGCTTAGAGCCTACGTACCAAGAGACCCAGTACTTC.

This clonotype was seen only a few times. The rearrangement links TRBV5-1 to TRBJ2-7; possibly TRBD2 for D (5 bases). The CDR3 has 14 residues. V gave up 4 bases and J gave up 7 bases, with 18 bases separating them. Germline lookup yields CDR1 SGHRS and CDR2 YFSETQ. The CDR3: CASSLRWGTGEQYF. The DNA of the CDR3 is TGCGCCAGCAGCCTGCGGTGGGGAACGGGGGAGCAGTACTTC. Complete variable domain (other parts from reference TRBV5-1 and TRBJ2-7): KAGVTQTPRYLIKTRGQQVTLSCSPISGHRSVSWYQQTPGQGLQFLFEYFSETQRNKGNFPGRFSGRQFSNSRSEMNVSTLELGDSALYLCASSLRWGTGEQYFGPGTRLTVT.

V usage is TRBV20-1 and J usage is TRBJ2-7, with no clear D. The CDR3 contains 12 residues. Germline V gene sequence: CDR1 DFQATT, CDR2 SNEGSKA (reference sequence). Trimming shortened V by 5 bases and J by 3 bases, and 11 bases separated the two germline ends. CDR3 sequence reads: CSAVRPNYEQYF. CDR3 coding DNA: TGCAGTGCTGTTCGCCCAAACTACGAGCAGTACTTC.

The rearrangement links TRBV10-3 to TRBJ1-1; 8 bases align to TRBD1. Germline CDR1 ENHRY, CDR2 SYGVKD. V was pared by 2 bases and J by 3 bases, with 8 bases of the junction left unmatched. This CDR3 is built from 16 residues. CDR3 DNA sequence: TGTGCCATCAGTGAGGAGGGCAGGGGGCATGACACTGAAGCTTTCTTT. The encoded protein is CAISEEGRGHDTEAFF.

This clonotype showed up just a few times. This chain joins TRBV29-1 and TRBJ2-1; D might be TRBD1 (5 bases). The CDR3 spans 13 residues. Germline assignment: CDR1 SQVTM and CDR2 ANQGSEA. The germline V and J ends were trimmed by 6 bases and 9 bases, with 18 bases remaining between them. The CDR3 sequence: CSVKTDLSSEQFF. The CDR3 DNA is TGCAGCGTGAAGACAGATCTCTCGAGTGAGCAGTTCTTC.

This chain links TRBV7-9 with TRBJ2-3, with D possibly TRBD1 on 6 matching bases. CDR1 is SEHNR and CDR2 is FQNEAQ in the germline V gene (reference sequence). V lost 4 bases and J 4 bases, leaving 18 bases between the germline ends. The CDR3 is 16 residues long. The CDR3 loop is CASSSSLGGVSDTQYF. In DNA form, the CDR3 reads TGTGCCAGCAGCTCCTCACTAGGGGGAGTGTCAGATACGCAGTATTTT.

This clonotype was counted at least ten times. The CDR3 here is CASRPLPSPPGELFF. The CDR3 DNA sequence: TGTGCCAGCAGACCCCTCCCCTCCCCTCCCGGGGAGCTGTTTTTT. This rearrangement joins TRBV2 to TRBJ2-2; D remains ambiguous. Trimming left V 6 bases short and J 6 bases short, with 17 bases between. Germline V gives CDR1 SNHLY, CDR2 FYNNEI. CDR3 length: 15 residues. The full variable domain, its missing parts supplied by reference TRBV2 and TRBJ2-2, is EPEVTQTPSHQVTQMGQEVILRCVPISNHLYFYWYRQILGQKVEFLVSFYNNEISEKSEIFDDQFSVERPDGSNFTLKIRSTKLEDSAMYFCASRPLPSPPGELFFGEGSRLTVL.

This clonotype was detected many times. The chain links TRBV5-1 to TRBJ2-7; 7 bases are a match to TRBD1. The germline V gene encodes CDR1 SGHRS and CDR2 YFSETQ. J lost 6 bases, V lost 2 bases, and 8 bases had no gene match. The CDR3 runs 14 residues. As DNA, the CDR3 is TGCGCCAGCAGCTTTTTCCCGGCAGGGGGCGAGCAGTACTTC. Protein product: CASSFFPAGGEQYF.

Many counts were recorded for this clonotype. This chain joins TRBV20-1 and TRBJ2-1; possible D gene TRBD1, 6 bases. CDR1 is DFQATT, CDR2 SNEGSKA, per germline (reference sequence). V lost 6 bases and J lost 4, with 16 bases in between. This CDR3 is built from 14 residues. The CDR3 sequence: CSAAAGVRYNEQFF. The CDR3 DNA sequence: TGCAGTGCCGCCGCAGGGGTGAGATACAATGAGCAGTTCTTC.

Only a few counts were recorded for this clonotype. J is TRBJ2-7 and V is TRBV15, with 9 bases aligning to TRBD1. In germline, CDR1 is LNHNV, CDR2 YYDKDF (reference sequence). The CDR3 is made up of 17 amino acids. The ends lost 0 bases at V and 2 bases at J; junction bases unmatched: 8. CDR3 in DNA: TGTGCCACCAGCAGAGAAATAGGGGACAGGGTGCCCTACGAGCAGTACTTC. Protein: CATSREIGDRVPYEQYF.

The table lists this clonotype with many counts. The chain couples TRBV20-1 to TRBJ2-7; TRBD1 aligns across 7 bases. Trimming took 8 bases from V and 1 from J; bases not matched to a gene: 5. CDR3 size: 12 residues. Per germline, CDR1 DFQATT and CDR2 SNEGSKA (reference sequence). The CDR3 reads CSSTGTSYEQYF. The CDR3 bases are TGCAGTTCGACAGGGACATCCTACGAGCAGTACTTC.

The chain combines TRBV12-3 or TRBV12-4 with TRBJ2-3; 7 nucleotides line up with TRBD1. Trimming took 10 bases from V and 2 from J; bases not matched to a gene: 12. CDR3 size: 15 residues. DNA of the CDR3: TGTGCCACCCCCAGGGGGAACAGACACACAGATACGCAGTATTTT. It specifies CATPRGNRHTDTQYF.

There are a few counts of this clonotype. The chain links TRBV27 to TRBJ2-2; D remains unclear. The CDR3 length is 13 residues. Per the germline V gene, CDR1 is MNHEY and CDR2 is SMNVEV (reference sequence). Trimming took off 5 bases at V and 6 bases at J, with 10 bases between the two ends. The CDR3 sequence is CASSPQAAGELFF. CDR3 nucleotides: TGTGCCAGCAGTCCCCAGGCGGCCGGGGAGCTGTTTTTT.

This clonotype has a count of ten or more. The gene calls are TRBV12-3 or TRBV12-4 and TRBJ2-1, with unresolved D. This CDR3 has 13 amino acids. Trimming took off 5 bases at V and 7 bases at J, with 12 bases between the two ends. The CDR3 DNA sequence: TGTGCCAGCAGTCCCTCTCACCGAAATGAGCAGTTCTTC. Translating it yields CASSPSHRNEQFF.